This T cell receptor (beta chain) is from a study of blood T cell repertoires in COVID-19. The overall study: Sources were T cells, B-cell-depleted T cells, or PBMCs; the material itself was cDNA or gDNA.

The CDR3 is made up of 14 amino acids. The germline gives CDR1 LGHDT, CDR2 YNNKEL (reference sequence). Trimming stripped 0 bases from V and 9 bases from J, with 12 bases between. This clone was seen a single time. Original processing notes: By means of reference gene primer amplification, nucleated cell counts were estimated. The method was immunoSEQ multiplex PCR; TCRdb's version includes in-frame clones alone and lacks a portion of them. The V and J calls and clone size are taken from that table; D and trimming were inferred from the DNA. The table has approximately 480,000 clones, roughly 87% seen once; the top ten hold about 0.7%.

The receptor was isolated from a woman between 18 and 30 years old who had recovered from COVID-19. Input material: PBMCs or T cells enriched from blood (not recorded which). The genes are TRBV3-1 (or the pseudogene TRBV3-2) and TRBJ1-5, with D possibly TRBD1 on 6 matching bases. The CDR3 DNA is TGTGCCAGCAGCCAAGATCCTGGACAGCCGCCCCAGCATTTT. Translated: CASSQDPGQPPQHF.